This T cell receptor beta chain was sequenced in a study of blood T cell repertoires in COVID-19. Study in general: Samples taken during acute and convalescent COVID-19 were collected in the United States, Italy and Spain.

The CDR3 extends over 12 amino acids. Germline V gene data show CDR1 as GTSNPN and CDR2 as SVGIG (reference sequence). Trimming cost V 3 bases and J 4 bases, with 10 bases left between them. TCRdb's table, derived via immunoSEQ multiplex PCR, lists solely in-frame clones and lacks some. The repertoire has more than 85,000 clones, roughly 85% of them found once; the top ten carry around 4.1%. The origin of this receptor is a man in his forties or fifties with acute or convalescent COVID-19. The chain combines TRBV30 with TRBJ2-7; perhaps TRBD1 as D (5 bases). Source material: peripheral blood. In nucleotides, the CDR3 is TGTGCCTGGAGCAGGGTCGGGTACGAGCAGTACTTC. It is translated as CAWSRVGYEQYF.